Presented here are 10 T cell receptor beta chains from one specimen sequenced in a study of T cell repertoires in cytomegalovirus infection. TCRdb fed the reads into MiXCR, producing one record per CDR3 protein. The sample carries about 76,000 distinct CDR3 sequences, roughly 3.7% recorded once. Sequencing input: PBMCs. These receptors were collected from a human donor in good health (CMV status not recorded). Some clones in this sample may be carry-over from other donors' samples.

This clonotype came up many times. The chain employs TRBV7-2 and TRBJ2-7; 7 bases are shared with TRBD1. V trimming: 1 base; J trimming: 2 bases; junction bases outside the gene matches: 8. Germline loops: CDR1 SGHTA, CDR2 FQGNSA. This CDR3 is 16 amino acids long. The CDR3 bases are TGTGCCAGCAGCTTAGAAAGTCGGACAGGAGCCTACGAGCAGTACTTC. It is translated as CASSLESRTGAYEQYF.

This clonotype has ten or more counts. This chain connects TRBV6-2 or TRBV6-3 to TRBJ1-5, with TRBD1 as a possible D gene (5 bases). The CDR3 contains 15 residues. CDR1 is MNHEY, CDR2 SVGEGT, per germline. V was pared by 7 bases and J by 1 base, with 14 bases between. In DNA, the CDR3 is TGTGCCAGCACCGACGGGGCGGGGAGCAATCAGCCCCAGCATTTT. It translates to CASTDGAGSNQPQHF.

This clonotype came up many times. In DNA, the CDR3 is TGTGCCAGCAGCTTGACAGGGGGGTATGGCTACACCTTC. As protein: CASSLTGGYGYTF. This chain uses TRBV7-3 with TRBJ1-2; 9 bases fit TRBD1. The CDR3 is 13 amino acids. Germline trimming cut 3 bases from V and 5 bases from J; bases unmatched to any gene: 1. The germline gives CDR1 SGHTA, CDR2 FQGTGA.

There are many counts of this clonotype. The CDR3 DNA reads TGTGCCAGCAGCTTATTCTCGACCGGGGAGCTGTTTTTT. It is translated as CASSLFSTGELFF. The chain is built from TRBV7-2 and TRBJ2-2, with D unclear. Germline lookup yields CDR1 SGHTA and CDR2 FQGNSA. The CDR3 runs 13 residues. Deletions cut 2 bases from V and 5 bases from J, with 6 bases between.

This clonotype has at least ten counts. V and J are TRBV28 and TRBJ1-4; no definite D call. Germline V gene data show CDR1 as MDHEN and CDR2 as SYDVKM. Between the trimmed V and J ends, which lost 5 bases and 6 bases, there was a span of 16 bases. The CDR3 is 15 amino acids. CDR3 bases: TGTGCCAGCAGTCCCCGGGTGCGTCCCGATGAAAAACTGTTTTTT. Protein product: CASSPRVRPDEKLFF.

This clonotype has ten or more counts. The chain links TRBV6-5 to TRBJ2-1; 7 positions match TRBD2. Germline V gene data show CDR1 as MNHEY and CDR2 as SVGAGI. CDR3 length: 16 residues. Trimming at V came to 6 bases and at J to 0 bases, leaving 8 bases not matched to a gene. The CDR3 DNA is TGTGCCAGCAGCCCACTATCGGGGGGCTCCTACAATGAGCAGTTCTTC. Its translation: CASSPLSGGSYNEQFF.

In this sample, this clonotype turned up many times. The chain couples TRBV20-1 to TRBJ1-1, with TRBD1 matching 7 bases. V dropped 1 base and J dropped 0; count of bases not matched to a gene: 5. The germline CDR1 and CDR2 sequences are DFQATT and SNEGSKA (reference sequence). This CDR3 is built from 15 residues. CDR3: CSARGYRGMNTEAFF. The CDR3, as DNA: TGCAGTGCTAGAGGTTACAGGGGAATGAACACTGAAGCTTTCTTT.

In its sample, this clonotype was seen many times. This chain links TRBV27 with TRBJ1-2, with D possibly TRBD1 on 6 matching bases. V gave up 4 bases and J gave up 2 bases, with 20 bases separating them. The CDR3 has 17 residues. Germline CDR1 reads MNHEY; CDR2 reads SMNVEV (reference sequence). CDR3 DNA: TGTGCCAGCAGTTCCAACCCCACATGGGGGCGCAACTATGGCTACACCTTC. Translation: CASSSNPTWGRNYGYTF.

This clonotype was recorded many times. J is TRBJ2-1 and V is TRBV10-2; the D is unclear. Germline assignment: CDR1 WSHSY and CDR2 SAAADI. V was pared by 3 bases and J by 10 bases, with 10 bases between. The CDR3 totals 12 residues. CDR3 bases: TGCGCCAGCAGTGATAGCCCTTTAGAGCAGTTCTTC. Translation gives CASSDSPLEQFF.

V usage is TRBV24-1 and J usage is TRBJ1-2, with TRBD1 identical over 8 bases. With V trimmed by 4 bases and J by 7 bases, 7 bases remained unmatched. The CDR3 runs to 14 residues. Germline V gene lookup returns CDR1 KGHDR and CDR2 SFDVKD. CDR3 DNA sequence: TGTGCCACCAGTGACCGGACAGGGTCTGGTGGCTACACCTTC. Protein: CATSDRTGSGGYTF.